A selection of T cell receptor beta chains follows, all from one sample in a study of human T cells and chemical hapten exposure. TCRdb redid the calling of the RACE reads with MiXCR, one entry per CDR3 protein. The sample has around 110,000 distinct CDR3 sequences; 12% are singletons. This specimen consisted of whole blood, obtained in connection with sensitization to the hapten diphenylcyclopropenone (DPC). The receptors were sampled from a woman in her forties or fifties with alopecia areata. Some clones in this sample may be carry-over from other donors' samples. Each CDR3 is given with its conserved first and last residue. D genes are given only for firm matches. Clone size appears in some rows only: once, few, many, or a class for an expanded clone.

v_gene,abundance,d_gene,j_gene,CDR3nt,CDR3aa
TRBV12-3/TRBV12-4,many,TRBD1,TRBJ1-5,TGTGCCAGCAGGCTATCCGTGGGACAGGGTCTCAATCAGCCCCAGCATTTT,CASRLSVGQGLNQPQHF
TRBV11-2,many,-,TRBJ2-3,TGTGCCAGCAGCTTGGGGACCCCTAGGGATACGCAGTATTTT,CASSLGTPRDTQYF
TRBV2,many,TRBD1,TRBJ1-1,TGTGCCAGCAGTGACGGGACAGGGGATTTTGAAGCTTTCTTT,CASSDGTGDFEAFF
TRBV28,many,-,TRBJ2-1,TGTGCCAGCACCCACTCCGGAGCGTTCAATGAGCAGTTCTTC,CASTHSGAFNEQFF
TRBV7-6,few,-,TRBJ2-1,TGTGCCAGCAGCCCACCGGGGTCCCTCAACAATGAGCAGTTCTTC,CASSPPGSLNNEQFF
TRBV3-1,few,-,TRBJ1-1,TGTGCCAGCAGCCAGTCATCAAGGGGGGCCACTGAAGCTTTCTTT,CASSQSSRGATEAFF
TRBV29-1,-,TRBD1,TRBJ2-7,TGCAGCGTCGTGCGACAGGGACCCAGCCACGAGCAGTACTTC,CSVVRQGPSHEQYF
TRBV12-3/TRBV12-4,many,-,TRBJ1-1,TGTGCCAGCAGGCGGGGTCAGAACACTGAAGCTTTCTTT,CASRRGQNTEAFF
TRBV18,many,TRBD1,TRBJ2-7,TGTGCCAGCTCACAGGGGGCGCAGACATACGAGCAGTACTTC,CASSQGAQTYEQYF
TRBV27,many,-,TRBJ1-2,TGTGCCAGCAGTCCTACAATATCACCGAAGGCCACCTTC,CASSPTISPKATF
TRBV27,few,TRBD2,TRBJ2-3,TGTGCCAGCAGTTCCCCGGGACTAGCAGGAGGCCCAGATACGCAGTATTTT,CASSSPGLAGGPDTQYF
TRBV10-2,many,TRBD1,TRBJ2-7,TGCGCCACCTTCCGGGACAGGGAATGGGGCGAGCAGTACTTC,CATFRDREWGEQYF
TRBV20-1,many,TRBD2,TRBJ2-3,TGCAGTGCTAGCTTCCCTAGCGGGGACGCCCCTACGCAGTATTTT,CSASFPSGDAPTQYF
TRBV18,many,-,TRBJ1-5,TGTGCCAGCTCACAGGCAGGCCGCAATCAGCCCCAGCATTTT,CASSQAGRNQPQHF
TRBV28,-,-,TRBJ1-1,TGTGCCAGCAGGGGATCAGGGGAGGTCGCTGAAGCTTTCTTT,CASRGSGEVAEAFF
TRBV7-9,many,-,TRBJ2-2,TGTGCCAGCAGCTCCGTGCGGGGACTTTACACCGGGGAGCTGTTTTTT,CASSSVRGLYTGELFF
TRBV7-7,many,TRBD2,TRBJ2-3,TGTGCCAGCAGCTTGGGGACTAGCAGGACAGATACGCAGTATTTT,CASSLGTSRTDTQYF
TRBV28,few,-,TRBJ1-4,TGTGCCAGCAACGGGGTTCGGGGGGAAAAACTGTTTTTT,CASNGVRGEKLFF
TRBV29-1,few,-,TRBJ2-7,TGCAGCGCTACAGGACCAATTTACGAGCAGTACTTC,CSATGPIYEQYF
TRBV2,many,-,TRBJ1-3,TGTGCCAGCAGTGAAGGGCGGGGCTCTGGAAACACCATATATTTT,CASSEGRGSGNTIYF
TRBV11-2,-,-,TRBJ2-1,TGTGCCAGCAGCTTCGTTTTTTGGGACGACAATGAGCAGTTCTTC,CASSFVFWDDNEQFF
TRBV20-1,-,TRBD1,TRBJ1-5,TGCAGTGCTAGAGTACCCCTAGGGACAGATAGCAATCAGCCCCAGCATTTT,CSARVPLGTDSNQPQHF
TRBV12-3/TRBV12-4,many,TRBD1,TRBJ1-2,TGTGCCAGCACCCTGGGACAGGGAAACTATGGCTACACCTTC,CASTLGQGNYGYTF
TRBV5-8,-,-,TRBJ1-4,TGTGCCAGCAGCTTCTCCGGGGGGCGGATTAATGAAAAACTGTTTTTT,CASSFSGGRINEKLFF
TRBV6-5,many,-,TRBJ2-1,TGTGCCAGCTCCTCAGGCGCTAGCTCCTACAATGAGCAGTTCTTC,CASSSGASSYNEQFF
TRBV12-3/TRBV12-4,-,-,TRBJ1-1,TGTGCCAGCAGCCGAGGGGGGTACACTGAAGCTTTCTTT,CASSRGGYTEAFF
TRBV29-1,-,-,TRBJ2-5,TGCAGCTTTCGACAGGTCCAAGAGACCCAGTACTTC,CSFRQVQETQYF
TRBV7-2,many,-,TRBJ1-6,TGTGCCAGCAACCCCGGCCCCGTAGCTGGTTCACCCCTCCACTTT,CASNPGPVAGSPLHF
TRBV7-2,few,TRBD1,TRBJ2-7,TGTGCCAGCAGCTTAGAGGGGACAGCCTACGAGCAGTACTTC,CASSLEGTAYEQYF
TRBV6-2/TRBV6-3,few,TRBD1,TRBJ2-7,TGTGCCAGCAGATCGGGGACAGGGGCCCCCTACGAGCAGTACTTC,CASRSGTGAPYEQYF
TRBV6-5,-,TRBD2,TRBJ2-1,TGTGCCAGCAGTCCGCAGGGAGCGGGGGCGTACAATGAGCAGTTCTTC,CASSPQGAGAYNEQFF
TRBV12-3/TRBV12-4,few,-,TRBJ1-3,TGTGCCAGCAGTTTGTGGAGACCGAGCTCTGGAAACACCATATATTTT,CASSLWRPSSGNTIYF
TRBV19,-,TRBD1,TRBJ2-2,TGTGCCACCCTTGACAGGGGCGGGTTTGGCACCGGGGAGCTGTTTTTT,CATLDRGGFGTGELFF
TRBV20-1,few,-,TRBJ1-6,TGCAGTGCTAGCAGACAGGATTCACCCCTCCACTTT,CSASRQDSPLHF
TRBV4-2,-,-,TRBJ1-1,TGTGCCAGCAGCCAAGAAACGGTGATAAACACTGAAGCTTTCTTT,CASSQETVINTEAFF
TRBV3-1,few,-,TRBJ2-1,TGTGCCAGCAGCCAAACCATGGGACAATACAATGAGCAGTTCTTC,CASSQTMGQYNEQFF
TRBV28,few,-,TRBJ1-2,TGTGCCAGCAGTTTAGAAGCATATGGCTACACCTTC,CASSLEAYGYTF
TRBV4-1,-,TRBD2,TRBJ2-1,TGCGCCAGCAGCCAAGACCGCACCGGGACTAGCGGGGGGCGAAGAAACAATGAGCAGTTCTTC,CASSQDRTGTSGGRRNNEQFF
TRBV29-1,few,-,TRBJ2-2,TGCAGCGTTGAAGACAGAAGAAAGACCGGGGAGCTGTTTTTT,CSVEDRRKTGELFF
TRBV11-2,once,-,TRBJ1-1,TGTGCCAGCAGCTTAGAGGCCTACACTGAAGCTTTCTTT,CASSLEAYTEAFF